This T cell receptor beta chain is drawn from a study of cytomegalovirus exposure and HLA in healthy donors. The CDR3 loop spans 16 amino acids. With 1 base clipped from V and 7 bases from J, the junction kept 5 bases outside the gene matches. CDR1 is MDHEN, CDR2 SYDVKM, per germline. The count of this clone is one. Only in-frame clones appear in the TCRdb table, and some are missing; sequencing was by immunoSEQ multiplex PCR. The data hold over 200,000 clones, with 90% observed a single time. The chain recombines TRBV28 with TRBJ2-2; TRBD1 aligns across 11 bases. The clonotype comes from a woman aged 18 to 35 in good health and CMV-seronegative. Specimen: PBMCs. The CDR3 spells CASSLFGTGGVGELFF. The CDR3 DNA is TGTGCCAGCAGTTTATTTGGGACAGGGGGGGTCGGGGAGCTGTTTTTT.